Each of the 29 T cell receptor beta chains below was sequenced from the same sample in a study of tumor and adjacent non-tumor tissue in lung cancer. No cell sorting was done before RNA was extracted from the tissue. The library came from three nested PCR rounds adapted from ARM-PCR protocols. TCRdb recomputed calls from the multiplex PCR reads with MiXCR, one row per CDR3 protein. The repertoire holds about 200,000 distinct CDR3 sequences, roughly 70% seen once, with around 25% in the top ten. The sample consisted of lung tumor tissue. These TCRs come from a man aged 55 to 70 with non-small cell lung cancer.

With respect to this clonotype: This CDR3 is missing its conserved last phenylalanine or tryptophan, likely due to a read error. The genes are TRBV6-5 and TRBJ1-2, with TRBD1 as a possible D gene (5 bases). V lost 6 bases to trimming and J lost 6 bases, with 14 bases between them. CDR1 and CDR2 from the germline V gene are MNHEY and SVGAGI. The CDR3 totals 13 residues. The CDR3 bases are TGTGCCAGCAGGTCCAGGGATACGGATGGCTACACCATC. This sequence encodes CASRSRDTDGYTI.

The table lists this clonotype with a few counts. The chain links TRBV6-1 to TRBJ2-5; 12 bases match TRBD2. V lost 2 bases to trimming and J lost 5 bases; unmatched junction nucleotides: 6. Germline assignment: CDR1 MNHNS and CDR2 SASEGT. The CDR3 is 16 residues long. The CDR3 DNA reads TGTGCCAGCAGTGAACTAGCGGGAGGGCTCGGGGAGACCCAGTACTTC. Its translation is CASSELAGGLGETQYF.

Of note for this clonotype: One end of the junction is discordant with germline, which a read error may explain. The V call is TRBV10-2, the J call TRBJ1-5; TRBD1 is a possible D gene (5 bases). The CDR3 runs 15 residues. Germline V gives CDR1 WSHSY, CDR2 SAAADI. In nucleotides, the CDR3 is TGCGCCAGCAGGGACATAGTAGGCAGCAGTCAGCCCCAGCATTTT. Translating it yields CASRDIVGSSQPQHF.

CDR3 region: CSDGGGYQPQHF. CDR3 DNA: TGCAGTGACGGGGGCGGGTATCAGCCCCAGCATTTT. The chain couples TRBV20-1 to TRBJ1-5; TRBD1 is a possible D gene (6 bases). CDR3 size: 12 residues. V shed 7 bases and J shed 5 bases, with 12 bases lying between them. Germline V gene data show CDR1 as DFQATT and CDR2 as SNEGSKA (reference sequence).

Comment on this clonotype: The junction departs from germline at one end; a sequencing error may be responsible. The chain carries TRBV4-1 and TRBJ1-2; D is unclear. This CDR3 contains 15 residues. CDR1 MGHRA and CDR2 YSYEKL come from the germline V gene. This chain's CDR3 is CPSNQVREGNYGYTF. The DNA for the CDR3 is TGCCCCAGCAACCAAGTACGGGAGGGTAACTATGGCTACACATTC.

To note about this clonotype: This CDR3 is missing its conserved last phenylalanine or tryptophan, likely due to a read error. The J gene is TRBJ1-2, the V gene TRBV5-4; tentative D call: TRBD1 (6 bases). V was trimmed by 7 bases and J by 0 bases, leaving 16 bases between them. CDR3 length equals 15 residues. The germline gives CDR1 SGHNT, CDR2 YYREEE (reference sequence). The CDR3 loop is CASANRGAANYGYTL. DNA for the CDR3: TGTGCCAGCGCGAATAGGGGGGCTGCTAACTATGGCTACACCTTA.

A word on this clonotype: This sequence may be a read error, since a much larger clone differs from it by one base. V and J are TRBV20-1 and TRBJ2-7, with 9 nucleotides matching TRBD1. V was pared by 1 base and J by 3 bases, with 19 bases of the junction left unmatched. Germline V lookup: CDR1 DFQATT, CDR2 SNEGSKA (reference sequence). The CDR3 loop spans 19 amino acids. The CDR3 spells CSARGSSGTGNIPYYEQYF. CDR3 nucleotides: TGCAGTGCTAGAGGCTCATCCGGGACAGGGAACATACCTTACTACGAGCAGTACTTC.

As concerns this clonotype: At one end the junction does not follow the germline gene, possibly because of a read error. The chain combines TRBV11-3 with TRBJ2-5, with a tentative D call TRBD1 (5 bases). CDR3 size: 15 residues. CDR1 is SGHNT, CDR2 YENEEA, per germline. The CDR3 nucleotides read TGCGCCAGCAGCACTCAGGGTAGACTGGAGGAGACCCAGTACTTC. This sequence encodes CASSTQGRLEETQYF.

Regarding this clonotype: A much larger clone differs from this one at a single base, so this may be a read error. The chain is built from TRBV4-2 and TRBJ1-2, with 8 bases aligning to TRBD1. CDR3 length: 15 amino acids. V gave up 0 bases and J gave up 8 bases; unmatched junction bases: 8. CDR1 LGHNA and CDR2 YNFKEQ come from the germline V gene. The CDR3 nucleotides read TGTGCCAGCAGCCAAGAAGGGCAGGGGGCAAGGGGCTACACCTTC. The encoded protein is CASSQEGQGARGYTF.

The genes are TRBV28 and TRBJ2-1; no clear D gene. The germline CDR1 and CDR2 sequences are MDHEN and SYDVKM. This CDR3 has 12 amino acids. The V end was cut by 3 bases, the J end by 13 bases, with 13 bases between. The CDR3 nucleotides read TGTGCCAGCAGTTTTGCCTTACGCTATCAGTTCTTC. Translating gives CASSFALRYQFF. Full variable domain (rest looked up from reference TRBV28 and TRBJ2-1): DVKVTQSSRYLVKRTGEKVFLECVQDMDHENMFWYRQDPGLGLRLIYFSYDVKMKEKGDIPEGYSVSREKKERFSLILESASTNQTSMYLCASSFALRYQFFGPGTRLTVL.

As to this clonotype: One end of the junction fails to match germline, which may point to a read error. The V and J genes are TRBV4-2 and TRBJ2-7; 7 bases are shared with TRBD1. From germline, CDR1 is LGHNA and CDR2 YNFKEQ. CDR3 length equals 12 residues. For the CDR3, the DNA is TGTACCAGCAGCCTTGACAGGGACGAGCAGTACTTC. Translation gives CTSSLDRDEQYF.

There are a few counts of this clonotype. J is TRBJ2-1 and V is TRBV20-1, with 11 bases matching TRBD2. Germline V gene lookup returns CDR1 DFQATT and CDR2 SNEGSKA (reference sequence). The CDR3 extends over 13 amino acids. The trim removed 7 bases at V and 9 bases at J, leaving 8 bases unmatched. The CDR3 region has the DNA TGCAGTGACGTTAGCGGGAGGGGACGTGAGCAGTTCTTC. This translates into CSDVSGRGREQFF.

To note about this clonotype: This is likely a read error, given that the CDR3 carries no conserved phenylalanine or tryptophan at its end. The chain combines TRBV20-1 with TRBJ2-2, with D possibly matching TRBD2 (6 bases). The V gene lost 6 bases and the J gene lost 1 base, with 12 bases spanning the gap. The length of the CDR3 is 14 residues. Germline CDR1 and CDR2: DFQATT and SNEGSKA (reference sequence). The CDR3 is CSARAGGNTGELFL. The CDR3 DNA sequence: TGCAGTGCCCGCGCCGGGGGGAACACCGGGGAGCTGTTTCTT.

Notes on this clonotype: Relative to the germline gene, one junction end is altered; a read error may explain this. This chain uses TRBV6-5 with TRBJ2-5, with 8 positions matching TRBD1. Looked up from germline, CDR1 is MNHEY and CDR2 is SVGAGI. The CDR3 consists of 15 residues. The CDR3 DNA sequence: TGTGCTAGCAGTTACGGGATAGGGACAGGAGAGACCCAGTACTTC. This sequence encodes CASSYGIGTGETQYF.

The rearrangement joins TRBV24-1 to TRBJ2-3; 9 bases fit TRBD1. Losses at the gene ends were 8 bases for V and 5 bases for J; bases not matched to a gene: 13. Germline CDR1 KGHDR, CDR2 SFDVKD. There are 16 residues in the CDR3. CDR3 sequence reads: CATIRRGTGLGDTQYF. CDR3 nucleotides: TGTGCCACCATTCGGCGCGGGACAGGGTTGGGAGATACGCAGTATTTT.

This clonotype was seen just once. The gene calls are TRBV20-1 and TRBJ2-1; 12 nucleotides agree with TRBD2. The CDR3 loop spans 15 amino acids. Trimming took 6 bases from V and 10 from J; bases not matched to a gene: 13. From germline, CDR1 is DFQATT and CDR2 SNEGSKA (reference sequence). The CDR3 nucleotides are TGCAGTGCGAAAGGACTAGCGGGGCAGAGAATGGAGCAGTTCTTC. Its translation is CSAKGLAGQRMEQFF.

Comments on this clonotype: The junction and the germline gene differ at one end; a read error may be behind it. This rearrangement joins TRBV7-8 to TRBJ2-1; 7 positions agree with TRBD2. The V gene's germline CDR1 is SGHVS and CDR2 FQNEAQ. The CDR3 loop spans 14 amino acids. The CDR3 spells CVSSLRTSTHEQFF. The DNA for the CDR3 is TGTGTCAGCAGCTTAAGGACTAGTACCCATGAGCAGTTCTTC.

About this clonotype itself: A much larger clone sits a single nucleotide away, making a read error possible. The chain joins TRBV11-3 to TRBJ2-3; D is uncertain. CDR3 size: 13 residues. Germline V gene sequence: CDR1 SGHNT, CDR2 YENEEA. V lost 7 bases to trimming and J lost 0 bases, with 8 bases between them. CDR3 bases: TGTGCCAGCAACCGACGGAGCACAGATACGCAGTATTTT. It yields the protein CASNRRSTDTQYF.

On this clonotype: The germline gene is not matched at one end of the junction; a read error may be the cause. The rearrangement links TRBV4-3 to TRBJ2-3, with D possibly matching TRBD2 (5 bases). Germline values: CDR1 LGHNA, CDR2 YSLEER. CDR3 size: 16 residues. The CDR3 nucleotides are TGCGCCAGTAGCCAAGCAGCGGCCTCCGGCACAGATATGCAGTATTTT. This sequence encodes CASSQAAASGTDMQYF.

The chain couples TRBV10-3 to TRBJ2-7; the match to TRBD2 covers 9 bases. The CDR3 totals 14 residues. CDR1 ENHRY and CDR2 SYGVKD come from the germline V gene. V lost 4 bases, J lost 1 base, and 2 bases stayed unmatched. This CDR3 reads CAISVTSGSYEQYF. The CDR3 nucleotides are TGTGCCATCAGTGTGACTAGCGGATCCTACGAGCAGTACTTC.

In the case of this clonotype: A read error is possible here, since a much larger clone lies one base away. The V gene is TRBV4-1, the J gene TRBJ2-5; D unclear. Germline V CDR1 and CDR2: MGHRA, YSYEKL. The CDR3 is made up of 15 amino acids. As DNA, the CDR3 is TGCGCCAGCAGCCAAGATCTAGGAACCCAAGAGACCCACTACTTC. Encoded protein: CASSQDLGTQETHYF.

The CDR3 DNA reads as TGCAGTGCTAGAGCACCTCCCTGGGACAGGGACCTCCCCGAGCAGTACTTC. As protein: CSARAPPWDRDLPEQYF. The chain carries TRBV20-1 and TRBJ2-7, with 9 bases identical to TRBD1. The V and J ends lost 1 base and 6 bases, in that order; junction bases with no gene match: 16. The germline V gene has CDR1 DFQATT and CDR2 SNEGSKA (reference sequence). The CDR3 has 17 residues.

In the case of this clonotype: A read error may account for a junction end that differs from germline. The chain couples TRBV6-1 to TRBJ1-2; D not certain. This CDR3 spans 13 amino acids. Germline V gene sequence: CDR1 MNHNS, CDR2 SASEGT. DNA for the CDR3: TGTGCCAGCAGGGTAGGGCTTTTCAATGGCTGCACCTTC. Protein sequence: CASRVGLFNGCTF.

This clonotype was counted a few times. This clone may be a read error of a much larger clone one base away. The chain has TRBV11-2 and TRBJ1-1; 7 bases are shared with TRBD1. Germline trimming cut 5 bases from V and 1 base from J; bases unmatched to any gene: 7. The CDR3 contains 15 residues. The germline V gene encodes CDR1 SGHAT and CDR2 FQNNGV. The chain's CDR3 is CASSTLGQQNTEAFF. Here the CDR3 DNA reads TGTGCCAGCAGCACATTGGGACAGCAGAACACTGAAGCTTTCTTT. Full variable domain (outside the CDR3, taken from reference TRBV11-2 and TRBJ1-1): EAGVAQSPRYKIIEKRQSVAFWCNPISGHATLYWYQQILGQGPKLLIQFQNNGVVDDSQLPKDRFSAERLKGVDSTLKIQPAKLEDSAVYLCASSTLGQQNTEAFFGQGTRLTVV.

The gene calls are TRBV28 and TRBJ1-3; no clear D. Germline CDR1 and CDR2: MDHEN and SYDVKM. CDR3 length equals 13 residues. V was cut by 5 bases and J by 3 bases, with 8 bases left in between. CDR3 sequence reads: CASSPLDGNTIYF. In DNA, the CDR3 is TGTGCCAGCAGTCCACTCGATGGAAACACCATATATTTT.

This clonotype has a handful of counts. The chain is built from TRBV6-5 and TRBJ2-3, with D hard to call. Per germline, CDR1 MNHEY and CDR2 SVGAGI. This CDR3 is 13 amino acids long. Trimming stripped 2 bases from V and 2 bases from J, with 5 bases between. CDR3 coding DNA: TGTGCCAGCAGTTACGACCCCACAGATACGCAGTATTTT. This gives the protein CASSYDPTDTQYF.

For this clonotype: The CDR3 ends on some other residue instead of the conserved phenylalanine or tryptophan, so this is likely a read error. J is TRBJ2-1 and V is TRBV11-1; 12 bases fit TRBD1. Germline assignment: CDR1 SGHAT and CDR2 FQDESV (reference sequence). This CDR3 is built from 16 residues. The CDR3 loop is CASNHAGTGGYDEQFV. In nucleotides, the CDR3 is TGTGCCAGCAACCATGCCGGGACAGGGGGCTACGATGAGCAGTTCGTC.

The gene calls are TRBV28 and TRBJ1-1, with D unresolved. This CDR3 is built from 14 residues. Germline V gene data show CDR1 as MDHEN and CDR2 as SYDVKM. V gave up 1 base and J gave up 1 base, with 7 bases separating them. The CDR3 loop is CASSLYRQNTEAFF. DNA for the CDR3: TGTGCCAGCAGTTTATACAGACAGAACACTGAAGCTTTCTTT.

The chain is built from TRBV11-3 and TRBJ2-3; 9 bases match TRBD2. Germline CDR1 and CDR2: SGHNT and YENEEA. The CDR3 contains 15 residues. V trimming: 8 bases; J trimming: 0 bases; junction bases outside the gene matches: 6. CDR3 DNA sequence: TGTGCCAGCGGCCTTAGCGGGGGTAGCACAGATACGCAGTATTTT. It is translated as CASGLSGGSTDTQYF.